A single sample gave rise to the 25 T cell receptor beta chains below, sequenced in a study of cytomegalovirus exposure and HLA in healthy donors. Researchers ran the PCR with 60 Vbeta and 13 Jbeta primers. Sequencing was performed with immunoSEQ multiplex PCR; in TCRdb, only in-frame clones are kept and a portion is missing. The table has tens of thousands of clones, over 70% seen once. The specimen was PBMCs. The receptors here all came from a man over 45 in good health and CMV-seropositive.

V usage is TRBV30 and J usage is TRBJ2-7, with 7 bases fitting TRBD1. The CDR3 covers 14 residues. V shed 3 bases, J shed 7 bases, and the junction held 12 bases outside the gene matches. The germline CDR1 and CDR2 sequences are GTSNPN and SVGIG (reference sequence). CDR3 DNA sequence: TGTGCCTGGAGGAAGGGACAGCCATCGGGGGAGCAGTACTTC. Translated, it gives CAWRKGQPSGEQYF.

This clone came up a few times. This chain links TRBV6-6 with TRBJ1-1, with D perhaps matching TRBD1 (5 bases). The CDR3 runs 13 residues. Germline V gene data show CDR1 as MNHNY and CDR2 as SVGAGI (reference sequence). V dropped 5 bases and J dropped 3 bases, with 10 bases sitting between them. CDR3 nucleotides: TGTGCCAGCAGTCGGAAAGGGGACACTGAAGCTTTCTTT. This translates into CASSRKGDTEAFF.

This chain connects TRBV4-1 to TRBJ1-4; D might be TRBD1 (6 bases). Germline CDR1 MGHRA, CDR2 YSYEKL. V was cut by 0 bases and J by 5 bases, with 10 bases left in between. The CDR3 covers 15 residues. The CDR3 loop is CASSQDGTGNEKLFF. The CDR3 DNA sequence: TGCGCCAGCAGCCAAGACGGAACAGGGAATGAAAAACTGTTTTTT.

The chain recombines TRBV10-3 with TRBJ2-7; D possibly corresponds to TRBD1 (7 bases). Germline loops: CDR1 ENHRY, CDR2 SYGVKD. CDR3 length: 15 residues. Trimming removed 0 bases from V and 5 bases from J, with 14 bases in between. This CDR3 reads CAISESSGGFDEQYF. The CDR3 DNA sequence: TGTGCCATCAGTGAGTCCTCAGGGGGGTTCGACGAGCAGTACTTC.

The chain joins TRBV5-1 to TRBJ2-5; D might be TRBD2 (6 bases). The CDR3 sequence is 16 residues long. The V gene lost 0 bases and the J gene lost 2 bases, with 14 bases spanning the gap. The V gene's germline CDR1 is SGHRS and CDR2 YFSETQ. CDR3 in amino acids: CASSLALGSGQETQYF. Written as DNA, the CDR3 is TGCGCCAGCAGCTTGGCCCTAGGTAGCGGACAAGAGACCCAGTACTTC.

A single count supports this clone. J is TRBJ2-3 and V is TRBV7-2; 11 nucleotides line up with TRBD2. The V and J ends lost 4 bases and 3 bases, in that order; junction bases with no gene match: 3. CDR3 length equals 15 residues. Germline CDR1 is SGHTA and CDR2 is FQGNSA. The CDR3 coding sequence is TGTGCCAGCAGCTCCTTAGCGGGAGGGACAGATACGCAGTATTTT. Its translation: CASSSLAGGTDTQYF.

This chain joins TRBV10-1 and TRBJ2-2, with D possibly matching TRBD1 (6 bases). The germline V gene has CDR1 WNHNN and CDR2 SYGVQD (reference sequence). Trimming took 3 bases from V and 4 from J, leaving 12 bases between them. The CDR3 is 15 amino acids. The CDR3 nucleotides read TGCGCCAGCAGTGACCTACAGGGTGGCACCGGGGAGCTGTTTTTT. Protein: CASSDLQGGTGELFF.

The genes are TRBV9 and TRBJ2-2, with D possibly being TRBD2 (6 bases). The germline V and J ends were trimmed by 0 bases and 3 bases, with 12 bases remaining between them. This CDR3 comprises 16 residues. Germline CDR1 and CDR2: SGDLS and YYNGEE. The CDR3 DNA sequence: TGTGCCAGCAGCGTAGAGGGCAGGGAGGACACCGGGGAGCTGTTTTTT. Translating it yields CASSVEGREDTGELFF.

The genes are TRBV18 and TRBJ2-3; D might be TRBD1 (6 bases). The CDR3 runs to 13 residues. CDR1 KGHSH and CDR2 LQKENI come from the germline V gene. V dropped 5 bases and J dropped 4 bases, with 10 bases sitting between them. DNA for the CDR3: TGTGCCAGCTCAACAGGGTTCGCAGATACGCAGTATTTT. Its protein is CASSTGFADTQYF.

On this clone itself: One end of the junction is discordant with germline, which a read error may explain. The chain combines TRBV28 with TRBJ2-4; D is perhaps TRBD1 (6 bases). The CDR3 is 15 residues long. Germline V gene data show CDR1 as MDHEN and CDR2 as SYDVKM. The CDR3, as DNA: TGTGCCAGCAGTTTCTTAGGGGGAGCCAAAAACAGTCAGTACTTC. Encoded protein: CASSFLGGAKNSQYF.

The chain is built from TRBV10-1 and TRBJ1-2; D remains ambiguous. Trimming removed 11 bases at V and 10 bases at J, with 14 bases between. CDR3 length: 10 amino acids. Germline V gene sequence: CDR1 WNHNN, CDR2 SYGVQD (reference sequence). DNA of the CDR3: TGCGCCTCCAGGAGGGTGGACTACACCTTC. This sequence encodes CASRRVDYTF.

The CDR3 is CASSTSAPGELFF. The CDR3 DNA follows: TGTGCCAGCAGCACATCCGCCCCCGGGGAGCTGTTTTTT. The chain couples TRBV7-9 to TRBJ1-3; D is undetermined. The last part of the DNA fits TRBJ2-2 better; the J call may be wrong. Per germline, CDR1 SEHNR and CDR2 FQNEAQ (reference sequence). The CDR3 length is 13 residues.

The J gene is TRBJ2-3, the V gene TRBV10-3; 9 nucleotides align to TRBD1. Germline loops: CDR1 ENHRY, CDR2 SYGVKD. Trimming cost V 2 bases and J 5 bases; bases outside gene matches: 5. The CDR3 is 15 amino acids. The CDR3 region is CAISEVGQGQDTQYF. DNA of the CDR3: TGTGCCATCAGTGAGGTGGGACAGGGACAAGATACGCAGTATTTT.

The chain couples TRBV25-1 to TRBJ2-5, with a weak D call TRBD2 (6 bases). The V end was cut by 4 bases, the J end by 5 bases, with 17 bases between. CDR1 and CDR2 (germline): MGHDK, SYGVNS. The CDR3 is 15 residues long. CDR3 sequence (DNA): TGTGCCAGCAGTGGGGGATCGGGACTCATGGAGACCCAGTACTTC. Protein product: CASSGGSGLMETQYF.

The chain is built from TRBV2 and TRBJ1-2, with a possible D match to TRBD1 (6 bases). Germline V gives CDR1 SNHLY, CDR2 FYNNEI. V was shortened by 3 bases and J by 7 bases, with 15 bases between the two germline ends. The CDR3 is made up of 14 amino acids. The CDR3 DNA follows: TGTGCCAGCAGTGAGGAGAGGGGGGAGGGTGGCTACACCTTC. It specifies CASSEERGEGGYTF. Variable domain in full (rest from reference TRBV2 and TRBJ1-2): EPEVTQTPSHQVTQMGQEVILRCVPISNHLYFYWYRQILGQKVEFLVSFYNNEISEKSEIFDDQFSVERPDGSNFTLKIRSTKLEDSAMYFCASSEERGEGGYTFGSGTRLTVV.

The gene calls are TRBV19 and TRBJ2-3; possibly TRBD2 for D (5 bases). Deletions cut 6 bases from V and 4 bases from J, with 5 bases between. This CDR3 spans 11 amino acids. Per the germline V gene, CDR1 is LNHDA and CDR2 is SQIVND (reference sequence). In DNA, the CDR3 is TGTGCCAGTAGAGCGGCAGATACGCAGTATTTT. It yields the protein CASRAADTQYF.

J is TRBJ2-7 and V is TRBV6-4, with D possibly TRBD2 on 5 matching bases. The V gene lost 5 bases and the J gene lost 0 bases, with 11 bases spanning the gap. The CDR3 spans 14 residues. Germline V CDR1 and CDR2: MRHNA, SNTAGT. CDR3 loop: CASSRDSSSYEQYF. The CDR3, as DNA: TGTGCCAGCAGTCGGGATTCCAGCTCCTACGAGCAGTACTTC.

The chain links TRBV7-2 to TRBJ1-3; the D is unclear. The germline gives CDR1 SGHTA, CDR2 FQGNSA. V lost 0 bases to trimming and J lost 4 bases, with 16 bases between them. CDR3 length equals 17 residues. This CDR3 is CASSLALSGSTGNTIYF. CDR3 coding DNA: TGTGCCAGCAGCTTAGCGCTTTCGGGTAGCACGGGAAACACCATATATTTT.

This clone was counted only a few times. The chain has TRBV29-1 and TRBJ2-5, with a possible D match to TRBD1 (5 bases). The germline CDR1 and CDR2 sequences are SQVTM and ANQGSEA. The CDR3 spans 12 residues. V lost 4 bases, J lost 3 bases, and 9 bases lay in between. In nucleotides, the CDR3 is TGCAGCGTTGGCAGGGTGGAAGAGACCCAGTACTTC. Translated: CSVGRVEETQYF. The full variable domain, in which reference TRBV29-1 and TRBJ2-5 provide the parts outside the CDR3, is SAVISQKPSRDICQRGTSLTIQCQVDSQVTMMFWYRQQPGQSLTLIATANQGSEATYESGFVIDKFPISRPNLTFSTLTVSNMSPEDSSIYLCSVGRVEETQYFGPGTRLLVL.

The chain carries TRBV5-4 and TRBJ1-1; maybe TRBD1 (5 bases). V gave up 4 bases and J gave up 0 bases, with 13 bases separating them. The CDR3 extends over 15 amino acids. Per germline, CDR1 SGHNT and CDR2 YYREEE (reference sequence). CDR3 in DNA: TGTGCCAGCAGCCCTAGGGGTCGGGTGAACACTGAAGCTTTCTTT. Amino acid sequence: CASSPRGRVNTEAFF.

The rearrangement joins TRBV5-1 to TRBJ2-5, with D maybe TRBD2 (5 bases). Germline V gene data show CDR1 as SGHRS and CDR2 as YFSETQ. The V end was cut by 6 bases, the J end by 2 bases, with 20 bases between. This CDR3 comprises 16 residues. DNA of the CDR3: TGCGCCAGCAAGGGCAAGAGTCACGGGGAACAAGAGACCCAGTACTTC. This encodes CASKGKSHGEQETQYF.

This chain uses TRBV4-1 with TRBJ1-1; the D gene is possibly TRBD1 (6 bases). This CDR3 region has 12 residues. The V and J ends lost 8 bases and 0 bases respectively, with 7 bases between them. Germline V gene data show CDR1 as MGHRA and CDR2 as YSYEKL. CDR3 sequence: CASGQMNTEAFF. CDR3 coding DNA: TGCGCCAGCGGACAGATGAACACTGAAGCTTTCTTT.

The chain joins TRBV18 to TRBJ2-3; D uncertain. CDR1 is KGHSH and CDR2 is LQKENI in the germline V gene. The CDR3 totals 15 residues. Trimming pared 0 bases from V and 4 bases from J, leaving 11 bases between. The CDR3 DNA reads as TGTGCCAGCTCACCACCGGCTCAATTGGCAGATACGCAGTATTTT. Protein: CASSPPAQLADTQYF.

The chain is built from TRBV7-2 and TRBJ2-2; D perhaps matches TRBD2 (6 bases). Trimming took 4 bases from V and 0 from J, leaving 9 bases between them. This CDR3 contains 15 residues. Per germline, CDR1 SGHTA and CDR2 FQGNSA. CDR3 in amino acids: CASSYRLANTGELFF. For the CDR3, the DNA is TGTGCCAGCAGCTATAGACTAGCGAACACCGGGGAGCTGTTTTTT.

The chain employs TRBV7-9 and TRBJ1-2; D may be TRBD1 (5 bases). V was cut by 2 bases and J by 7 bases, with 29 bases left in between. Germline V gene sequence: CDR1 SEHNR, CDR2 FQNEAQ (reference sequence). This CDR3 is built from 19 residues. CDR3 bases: TGTGCCAGCAGCTTAATATTTTCGGGGGATCTCGGGGTCGAAACTGGCTACACCTTC. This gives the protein CASSLIFSGDLGVETGYTF.